This TCR beta chain was sequenced during a study of blood T cell repertoires in COVID-19. Trimming pared 7 bases from V and 3 bases from J, leaving 9 bases between. The CDR3 consists of 13 residues. Germline loops: CDR1 SNHLY, CDR2 FYNNEI. The table came from immunoSEQ multiplex PCR; TCRdb's copy has only in-frame clones and leaves some out. The table has more than 150,000 clones, 82% seen once. This TCR derives from a man aged 40-49 years who had recovered from COVID-19. Sequenced material: PBMCs or T cells enriched from blood (not recorded which). This sequence joins TRBV2 and TRBJ1-4; possibly TRBD1 for D (6 bases). CDR3 region: CASTHRANEKLFF. The CDR3 DNA follows: TGTGCCAGCACCCACAGGGCTAATGAAAAACTGTTTTTT.